This is a list of T cell receptor beta chains from one sample in a study of cytomegalovirus exposure and HLA in healthy donors. Sequenced by immunoSEQ multiplex PCR; TCRdb stores in-frame clones only, minus some. Of 150,000 to 200,000 clones detected, roughly three quarters appear once; the ten largest clones hold around 3.1%. The sequencing input was PBMCs. The receptors here all came from a male donor in good health and CMV-seronegative. CDR3s include the opening cysteine and the closing phenylalanine or tryptophan. Each record gives: V gene, clone size, J gene, D gene, CDR3 DNA, CDR3 protein. The D gene is left open where the match is weak. Some rows mark clone size as missing; the rest say once, few, many or name a class of expanded clone.

TRBV7-9,few,TRBJ2-7,-,TGTGCCAGCAGCCCCCCTTTTCGGCAGGGCCTCTACGAGCAGTACTTC,CASSPPFRQGLYEQYF
TRBV4-1,-,TRBJ2-1,-,TGCGCCAGCACCCTAATTGGAGGGGTTACTGGCAATGAGCAGTTCTTC,CASTLIGGVTGNEQFF
TRBV6-1,few,TRBJ2-7,-,TGTGCCAGCAGCCTTTTGACAGGTGGACCCTACGAGCAGTACTTC,CASSLLTGGPYEQYF
TRBV2,-,TRBJ2-1,-,TGTGCCAGCAGTGAGTCCCCATATGAGCAGTTCTTC,CASSESPYEQFF
TRBV19,few,TRBJ1-1,-,TGTGCCAGTAGTATTAGGGCATCGGGGGCTGAAGCTTTCTTT,CASSIRASGAEAFF
TRBV7-8,-,TRBJ1-1,-,TGTGCCAGCAGACCTAGGGGGTGGGTCCTCACTGAAGCTTTCTTT,CASRPRGWVLTEAFF
TRBV19,once,TRBJ2-1,TRBD2,TGTGCCAGTAGTATCACTAGCGGGAGCCATGAGCAGTTCTTC,CASSITSGSHEQFF
TRBV5-1,-,TRBJ1-4,TRBD1,TGCGCCAGCAGCTGGACAGGCTACGAAAAACTGTTTTTT,CASSWTGYEKLFF
TRBV18,-,TRBJ1-4,-,TGTGCCAGCTCACGCGCGCGGGGTGAAAAACTGTTTTTT,CASSRARGEKLFF
TRBV10-3,once,TRBJ2-7,TRBD1,TGTGCCACCGCCGGGACAGGGGAAGGATACGAGCAGTACTTC,CATAGTGEGYEQYF
TRBV7-2,-,TRBJ1-5,-,TGTGCCAGCAGCTTACATGGCGGGGGGAGTCAGCCCCAGCATTTT,CASSLHGGGSQPQHF
TRBV2,few,TRBJ2-6,-,TGTGCCAGCAGTGAAGGGCAAGGGGCTGGGGCCAACGGCCTGACTTTC,CASSEGQGAGANGLTF
TRBV5-1,once,TRBJ2-5,TRBD2,TGCGCCAGCAGTTCCGGACTAGCGGGAACAGAGACCCAGTACTTC,CASSSGLAGTETQYF
TRBV5-4,few,TRBJ2-7,TRBD1,TGTGCCAGCGGACCGGGACAGGGTTCCCACGAGCAGTACTTC,CASGPGQGSHEQYF
TRBV4-3,-,TRBJ2-2,-,TGCGCCAGCAGCCAAGATTCAGGGTCCGGGGAGCTGTTTTTT,CASSQDSGSGELFF
TRBV7-9,-,TRBJ2-3,-,TGTTCCAGCAGCTTAGGAACACCTCTCACAGATACGCAGTATTTT,CSSSLGTPLTDTQYF
TRBV14,-,TRBJ2-2,-,TGTGCCAGCAGCCAAGGCCCGGGAGTCGGGGAGCTGTTTTTT,CASSQGPGVGELFF
TRBV5-6,-,TRBJ1-1,TRBD1,TGTGCCAGCAGCTTGGGGGCAGGGGGGGCTTTCTTT,CASSLGAGGAFF
TRBV4-1,few,TRBJ2-7,-,TGCGCCAGCAGCCAATCCCCACACACCGACAACACCTACGAGCAGTACTTC,CASSQSPHTDNTYEQYF
TRBV10-3,-,TRBJ1-5,-,TGTGCCATCAGTTCGACAGAAACCAATCAGCCCCAGCATTTT,CAISSTETNQPQHF
TRBV18,-,TRBJ1-1,-,TGTGCCAGCTCACGTAAGAGCGACACTGAAGCTTTCTTT,CASSRKSDTEAFF
TRBV5-6,-,TRBJ2-4,TRBD2,TGTGCCAGCAGCTTTCGGGGGGACCTCGAGGTGACCAAAAACATTCAGTACTTC,CASSFRGDLEVTKNIQYF
TRBV27,-,TRBJ1-4,-,TGTGCCAGCAGTCGGGGATGGACTAATGAAAAACTGTTTTTT,CASSRGWTNEKLFF
TRBV10-3,-,TRBJ2-7,-,TGTGCCATCAGTGAGTTACTACAGGGAAACGAGCAGTACTTC,CAISELLQGNEQYF
TRBV2,few,TRBJ1-2,TRBD1,TGTGCCAGAGCCTCGACAGGGGGTAACTATGGCTACACCTTC,CARASTGGNYGYTF
TRBV5-5,-,TRBJ2-7,-,TGTGCCAGCAGCTTGATAGCTTACGAGCAGTACTTC,CASSLIAYEQYF
TRBV18,few,TRBJ2-5,TRBD1,TGTGCCAGCTCACCTGACTACAGGGGTGAAGAGACCCAGTACTTC,CASSPDYRGEETQYF
TRBV28,-,TRBJ2-1,-,TGTGCCAGCAGTGGGCGGGACCTTGGGTACAATGAGCAGTTCTTC,CASSGRDLGYNEQFF
TRBV19,-,TRBJ1-6,-,TGTGCCAGTAGTAGGGGGACACAGATAACTAATTCACCCCTCCACTTT,CASSRGTQITNSPLHF
TRBV7-9,-,TRBJ1-5,-,TGTGCCAGCAGCTTAGCATTAGGGAGGGGGGATCAGCCCCAGCATTTT,CASSLALGRGDQPQHF
TRBV5-6,-,TRBJ1-6,-,TGTGCCAGCAGCTGGCTGGGCAGGGGATCCAACAATGGTTTGCCCCTCCACTTT,CASSWLGRGSNNGLPLHF
TRBV7-9,-,TRBJ1-2,TRBD1,TGTGCCAGCAGCGCGGAGACAGGGGGGTGGACCATGGACTATGGCTACACCTTC,CASSAETGGWTMDYGYTF
TRBV10-3,-,TRBJ2-2,-,TGTGCCATCAGTGAGTGGAGGGGCCCTTTCAACACCGGGGAGCTGTTTTTT,CAISEWRGPFNTGELFF
TRBV27,-,TRBJ2-7,-,TGTGCCAGCAGTTTAGTATCACAGGGCTACGAGCAGTACTTC,CASSLVSQGYEQYF
TRBV6-6,few,TRBJ1-5,-,TGTGCCAGCAGTTACTCCAGTTGGAATCAGCCCCAGCATTTT,CASSYSSWNQPQHF
TRBV4-1,-,TRBJ2-7,-,TGCGCCAGCAGCCGTCAGGGATCCGAGCAGTACTTC,CASSRQGSEQYF
TRBV4-1,-,TRBJ2-3,-,TGCGCCAGCAGCCAAGGTCTGGGGCCTTCTAGCACAGATACGCAGTATTTT,CASSQGLGPSSTDTQYF
TRBV6-1,-,TRBJ2-1,-,TGTGCCAGCAGCAGTCAGGGTAAGGATGAGCAGTTCTTC,CASSSQGKDEQFF
TRBV15,-,TRBJ1-6,-,TGTGCCACCAGCAGAGATCGGCAGGGCTGGAATTCACCCCTCCACTTT,CATSRDRQGWNSPLHF
TRBV5-8,-,TRBJ1-1,-,TGTGCCAGCAGCTTGGACAGTGAAGCTTTCTTT,CASSLDSEAFF
TRBV18,-,TRBJ2-5,TRBD2,TGTGCCAGCTCAGCGCAGGGGATCGGGGTAGCGGGGACTCAAGAGACCCAGTACTTC,CASSAQGIGVAGTQETQYF
TRBV4-1,few,TRBJ2-7,TRBD2,TGCGCCAGCAGCCGGGAGACTAGCGGGAGGGCCCTTAACGAGCAGTACTTC,CASSRETSGRALNEQYF
TRBV4-2,-,TRBJ1-5,TRBD1,TGTGCCAGCAGCCAAGACGGGGACAGGGGGCGGAGGCAGCCCCAGCATTTT,CASSQDGDRGRRQPQHF
TRBV5-1,-,TRBJ1-1,-,TGCGCCAGCAGCTGGACAGTGAACACTGAAGCTTTCTTT,CASSWTVNTEAFF
TRBV10-3,-,TRBJ2-7,TRBD1,TGTGCCATCAGTACCCCGGGACAGGGGGCCTACGAGCAGTACTTC,CAISTPGQGAYEQYF
TRBV5-6,few,TRBJ2-7,-,TGTGCCAGCAGCATCACCTACGAGCAGTACTTC,CASSITYEQYF